A single sample gave rise to the 21 T cell receptor beta chains below, sequenced in a study of shared clonotypes between healthy human individuals. Here immunoSEQ multiplex PCR was the method, and the copy in TCRdb shows in-frame clones only, minus some. Found here are under 650,000 clones, around 96% of them singletons; the top ten hold approximately 0.062%. The source material was naive CD4+ T cells sorted from blood. Specified subset: CD45RA+ positively selected. Source of these receptors: a woman in her twenties or thirties in good health.

The chain uses TRBV28 and TRBJ2-6; D ambiguous. Trimming cost V 11 bases and J 2 bases, with 25 bases left between them. The germline CDR1 and CDR2 sequences are MDHEN and SYDVKM. The CDR3 length is 18 residues. The CDR3 bases are TGTGCCGTAGGAACGGTCGGGCCCCAAGCAACTGGGGCCAACGTCCTGACTTTC. Protein product: CAVGTVGPQATGANVLTF. The variable domain in full, with the rest retrieved from reference TRBV28 and TRBJ2-6, is DVKVTQSSRYLVKRTGEKVFLECVQDMDHENMFWYRQDPGLGLRLIYFSYDVKMKEKGDIPEGYSVSREKKERFSLILESASTNQTSMYLCAVGTVGPQATGANVLTFGAGSRLTVL.

CDR3 protein: CASRAGGFNYGYTF. CDR3 bases: TGTGCCAGCAGAGCTGGGGGCTTCAACTATGGCTACACCTTC. The chain uses TRBV28 and TRBJ1-2, with D perhaps matching TRBD1 (6 bases). In germline, CDR1 is MDHEN, CDR2 SYDVKM. V dropped 6 bases and J dropped 2 bases, with 13 bases sitting between them. The CDR3 has 14 amino acids.

The J gene is TRBJ1-2, the V gene TRBV2, with 10 bases matching TRBD1. The CDR3 sequence is 12 residues long. Germline CDR1 SNHLY, CDR2 FYNNEI. After removal of 11 bases from V and 8 bases from J, the junction contained 8 bases not matched to a gene. The CDR3 spells CAGGQGLEGYTF. DNA of the CDR3: TGTGCCGGGGGACAGGGGTTGGAGGGCTACACCTTC.

This clone showed up just once. V usage is TRBV28 and J usage is TRBJ2-3; TRBD2 aligns across 10 bases. From germline, CDR1 is MDHEN and CDR2 SYDVKM. This CDR3 spans 17 amino acids. J lost 5 bases, V lost 5 bases, and 13 bases had no gene match. CDR3 DNA: TGTGCCAGCAGTCTACAACGCAGCGGGAGGGGGAAAGATACGCAGTATTTT. The encoded protein is CASSLQRSGRGKDTQYF.

The rearrangement uses TRBV7-9 and TRBJ2-2, with D uncertain. V gave up 6 bases and J gave up 6 bases, with 11 bases separating them. CDR3 size: 13 residues. Germline lookup yields CDR1 SEHNR and CDR2 FQNEAQ (reference sequence). The CDR3 nucleotides are TGTGCCAGCAGATCGGAGCCCGCCGGGGAGCTGTTTTTT. It is translated as CASRSEPAGELFF.

The V and J genes are TRBV28 and TRBJ2-7; D possibly corresponds to TRBD1 (6 bases). The CDR3 has 14 residues. CDR1 and CDR2 from the germline V gene are MDHEN and SYDVKM. V was cut by 5 bases and J by 2 bases, with 13 bases left in between. The CDR3 DNA reads TGTGCCAGCAGTCATCCGGGACAAACCTACGAGCAGTACTTC. Its translation is CASSHPGQTYEQYF.

V usage is TRBV29-1 and J usage is TRBJ1-2; the match to TRBD1 covers 11 bases. The ends lost 2 bases at V and 5 bases at J; junction bases unmatched: 7. The CDR3 length is 15 residues. CDR1 is SQVTM, CDR2 ANQGSEA, per germline. In DNA, the CDR3 is TGCAGCGTTGAAAATGGACAGGGGGCTGGGTATGGCTACACCTTC. Its protein is CSVENGQGAGYGYTF.

V is TRBV19 and J is TRBJ2-5; D gene unclear. Between the trimmed V and J ends, which lost 11 bases and 4 bases, there was a span of 17 bases. The germline V gene has CDR1 LNHDA and CDR2 SQIVND (reference sequence). This CDR3 region has 13 residues. This CDR3 is CASNSIVGETQYF. The CDR3 DNA is TGTGCCTCGAACAGTATTGTTGGAGAGACCCAGTACTTC.

This clone showed up just a few times. The chain couples TRBV6-5 to TRBJ1-2, with TRBD1 matching over 7 bases. Germline CDR1 and CDR2: MNHEY and SVGAGI. The junction had 7 bases not matched to a gene; V was cut back by 5 bases and J by 7 bases. This CDR3 is 13 amino acids long. As DNA, the CDR3 is TGTGCCAGCAGTCTACAGGGGAGTAGTGGCTACACCTTC. It specifies CASSLQGSSGYTF.

CDR3 DNA: TGTGCCAGCAGTGAGCCCCCTGCCTACAATGAGCAGTTCTTC. Translating gives CASSEPPAYNEQFF. V usage is TRBV25-1 and J usage is TRBJ2-1; the D is unclear. Germline CDR1 MGHDK, CDR2 SYGVNS. CDR3 size: 14 residues. Trimming removed 3 bases from V and 2 bases from J, with 8 bases in between.

V gene TRBV5-1 combines with J gene TRBJ2-1, with TRBD2 identical over 8 bases. V dropped 1 base and J dropped 7; count of bases not matched to a gene: 10. Per the germline V gene, CDR1 is SGHRS and CDR2 is YFSETQ. The CDR3 is 16 amino acids. CDR3 region: CASSLSPAGDVNEQFF. CDR3 coding DNA: TGCGCCAGCAGCTTGTCCCCAGCGGGAGATGTAAATGAGCAGTTCTTC.

V gene TRBV5-4 combines with J gene TRBJ2-3; 7 bases line up with TRBD2. Germline CDR1 reads SGHNT; CDR2 reads YYREEE (reference sequence). J lost 6 bases, V lost 0 bases, and 10 bases had no gene match. The CDR3 length is 16 residues. The CDR3 protein is CASSLDGGRGMDTQYF. CDR3 DNA: TGTGCCAGCAGCTTGGATGGCGGGAGAGGAATGGATACGCAGTATTTT.

CDR3 sequence reads: CASSSKNYGYTF. CDR3 coding DNA: TGTGCCAGCAGTTCCAAGAACTATGGCTACACCTTC. The rearrangement joins TRBV28 to TRBJ1-2; the D is unclear. Trimming left V 4 bases short and J 2 bases short, with 5 bases between. Germline CDR1 MDHEN, CDR2 SYDVKM. The CDR3 totals 12 residues.

The chain has TRBV19 and TRBJ2-2; D is unclear. V dropped 6 bases and J dropped 1 base, with 12 bases sitting between them. Germline loops: CDR1 LNHDA, CDR2 SQIVND (reference sequence). The length of the CDR3 is 15 residues. CDR3 in amino acids: CASREPNLNTGELFF. In DNA, the CDR3 is TGTGCCAGTAGGGAACCCAACTTGAACACCGGGGAGCTGTTTTTT.

The chain joins TRBV29-1 to TRBJ2-1; 7 nucleotides match TRBD1. This CDR3 has 13 amino acids. Unmatched junction bases numbered 5, after V lost 2 bases and J lost 7 bases. Germline lookup yields CDR1 SQVTM and CDR2 ANQGSEA. CDR3 sequence: CSVEQGVKNEQFF. CDR3 in DNA: TGCAGCGTTGAACAGGGGGTTAAGAATGAGCAGTTCTTC.

The chain uses TRBV7-3 and TRBJ1-5; D not certain. This CDR3 region has 13 residues. Per germline, CDR1 SGHTA and CDR2 FQGTGA. The V and J ends lost 6 bases and 0 bases respectively, with 6 bases between them. The CDR3 reads CASSLNSNQPQHF. The CDR3 DNA is TGTGCCAGCAGTCTTAATAGCAATCAGCCCCAGCATTTT.

The genes are TRBV29-1 and TRBJ1-2; 11 bases align to TRBD1. This CDR3 contains 15 residues. In germline, CDR1 is SQVTM, CDR2 ANQGSEA. The trim removed 5 bases at V and 4 bases at J, leaving 9 bases unmatched. In DNA, the CDR3 is TGCAGCGTTCTGCGGACAGGGGGCTTGGGCTATGGCTACACCTTC. This codes for CSVLRTGGLGYGYTF.

The CDR3 DNA follows: TGTGCCAGCAGCAATTGGGACAGGGGGGCCCGGTACGAGCAGTACTTC. Translation: CASSNWDRGARYEQYF. The chain has TRBV7-8 and TRBJ2-7, with 11 bases lining up with TRBD1. Germline assignment: CDR1 SGHVS and CDR2 FQNEAQ. Trimming removed 5 bases from V and 4 bases from J; junction bases left unmatched: 10. CDR3 length equals 16 residues.

The chain carries TRBV7-8 and TRBJ2-5; 7 nucleotides align to TRBD2. V lost 11 bases, J lost 5 bases, and 17 bases stayed unmatched. Per germline, CDR1 SGHVS and CDR2 FQNEAQ. CDR3 length: 15 amino acids. The DNA of the CDR3 is TGTGCCGGGGGATTCGGGGCGGGAGTCCAGGAGACCCAGTACTTC. This translates into CAGGFGAGVQETQYF.

This rearrangement joins TRBV28 to TRBJ2-1, with TRBD2 matching 11 bases. Per the germline V gene, CDR1 is MDHEN and CDR2 is SYDVKM. This CDR3 has 13 amino acids. V was clipped by 4 bases and J by 9 bases; unmatched bases: 2. The CDR3 nucleotides are TGTGCCAGCAGTTATACTAGCGGGGGTGAGCAGTTCTTC. Its translation: CASSYTSGGEQFF. Based on the CDR3 plus reference TRBV28 and TRBJ2-1, the full variable domain is DVKVTQSSRYLVKRTGEKVFLECVQDMDHENMFWYRQDPGLGLRLIYFSYDVKMKEKGDIPEGYSVSREKKERFSLILESASTNQTSMYLCASSYTSGGEQFFGPGTRLTVL.

The CDR3 reads CASSLDSGFGSPLHF. The CDR3 DNA follows: TGTGCCAGCAGCTTAGACTCGGGGTTCGGTTCACCCCTCCACTTT. The V and J genes are TRBV11-2 and TRBJ1-6; D remains unclear. Trimming left V 0 bases short and J 9 bases short, with 12 bases between. The CDR3 covers 15 residues. Germline loops: CDR1 SGHAT, CDR2 FQNNGV. The entire variable domain, with the rest obtained from reference TRBV11-2 and TRBJ1-6, is as follows: EAGVAQSPRYKIIEKRQSVAFWCNPISGHATLYWYQQILGQGPKLLIQFQNNGVVDDSQLPKDRFSAERLKGVDSTLKIQPAKLEDSAVYLCASSLDSGFGSPLHFGNGTRLTVT.